The 20 T cell receptor beta chains listed next were all sequenced from one sample in a study of early T cells in non-severe SARS-CoV-2 infection. TCRdb re-called the 5' RACE reads with MiXCR, one entry per CDR3 protein. The data show about 64,000 distinct CDR3 sequences, with 10% to 15% seen just once and roughly 1.4% held by the top ten. The sample was whole blood, taken at baseline. These receptors were taken from an adult who was a healthcare worker with PCR-confirmed SARS-CoV-2 infection or an uninfected control (not recorded which).

This rearrangement joins TRBV27 to TRBJ2-3; no definite D call. Germline V gene data show CDR1 as MNHEY and CDR2 as SMNVEV (reference sequence). Trimming shortened V by 5 bases and J by 5 bases, and 8 bases separated the two germline ends. This CDR3 region has 12 residues. The CDR3 here is CASSHEGDTQYF. The CDR3 DNA reads as TGTGCCAGCAGTCACGAAGGAGATACGCAGTATTTT.

The V and J genes are TRBV14 and TRBJ1-4; D gene unclear. CDR1 is SGHDN and CDR2 is FVKESK in the germline V gene. This CDR3 is 8 amino acids long. The CDR3 DNA sequence: TGTGGGCATGAAAAACTGTTTTTT. This sequence encodes CGHEKLFF.

Ten or more counts support this clonotype. The rearrangement links TRBV6-5 to TRBJ1-6; weak D call: TRBD1 (5 bases). This CDR3 has 16 residues. Germline CDR1 is MNHEY and CDR2 is SVGAGI. The V gene lost 5 bases and the J gene lost 7 bases, with 18 bases spanning the gap. The CDR3 loop is CASSRGTAMSNSPLHF. The CDR3 nucleotides are TGTGCCAGCAGTCGAGGGACCGCCATGTCGAATTCACCCCTCCACTTT.

This clonotype was seen at least ten times. This chain connects TRBV12-3 or TRBV12-4 to TRBJ2-7, with D possibly TRBD1 on 5 matching bases. The CDR3 runs 13 residues. Trimming stripped 1 base from V and 2 bases from J, with 6 bases between. The CDR3 DNA reads TGTGCCAGCAGTTTAGGGGGCCCCTACGAGCAGTACTTC. Translation gives CASSLGGPYEQYF.

At least ten counts were recorded for this clonotype. This chain links TRBV7-8 with TRBJ2-1; 7 bases align to TRBD2. Losses at the gene ends were 2 bases for V and 8 bases for J; bases not matched to a gene: 3. Germline values: CDR1 SGHVS, CDR2 FQNEAQ. This CDR3 spans 13 amino acids. This chain's CDR3 is CASSLPREDEQFF. CDR3 DNA: TGTGCCAGCAGCTTACCACGGGAGGATGAGCAGTTCTTC.

This clonotype was recorded a few times. V gene TRBV10-1 combines with J gene TRBJ1-1; 8 nucleotides align to TRBD1. The CDR3 is made up of 14 amino acids. CDR1 is WNHNN and CDR2 is SYGVQD in the germline V gene (reference sequence). The trim removed 3 bases at V and 5 bases at J, leaving 5 bases unmatched. CDR3: CASSEGQGWTEAFF. Here the CDR3 DNA reads TGCGCCAGCAGTGAAGGACAGGGATGGACTGAAGCTTTCTTT.

The chain couples TRBV20-1 to TRBJ2-2; 8 bases line up with TRBD1. This CDR3 is built from 14 residues. The V gene's germline CDR1 is DFQATT and CDR2 SNEGSKA (reference sequence). Losses at the gene ends were 7 bases for V and 2 bases for J; bases not matched to a gene: 6. CDR3 nucleotides: TGCAGTGGCAGACCAGGGGGCAACACCGGGGAGCTGTTTTTT. Its translation is CSGRPGGNTGELFF.

The chain recombines TRBV7-9 with TRBJ2-3; 10 nucleotides line up with TRBD1. V was clipped by 1 base and J by 3 bases; unmatched bases: 4. The length of the CDR3 is 16 residues. Germline lookup yields CDR1 SEHNR and CDR2 FQNEAQ (reference sequence). CDR3: CASSLGDRGRTDTQYF. CDR3 nucleotides: TGTGCCAGCAGCTTAGGGGACAGGGGACGGACAGATACGCAGTATTTT.

This clonotype was counted between two and nine times. The J gene is TRBJ2-1, the V gene TRBV6-2 or TRBV6-3; D may be TRBD1 (5 bases). Germline values: CDR1 MNHEY, CDR2 SVGEGT. This CDR3 region has 13 residues. Trimming removed 4 bases at V and 4 bases at J, with 8 bases between. In DNA, the CDR3 is TGTGCCAGCAGTTTCGACAGATACAATGAGCAGTTCTTC. This gives the protein CASSFDRYNEQFF.

This chain joins TRBV5-1 and TRBJ1-1; D gene uncertain. Trimming stripped 4 bases from V and 1 base from J, with 14 bases between. The CDR3 has 15 residues. Germline CDR1 reads SGHRS; CDR2 reads YFSETQ. The CDR3 region is CASSLYDGQNTEAFF. The CDR3 DNA sequence: TGCGCCAGCAGCCTGTACGACGGTCAGAACACTGAAGCTTTCTTT. The whole variable domain, remainder taken from reference TRBV5-1 and TRBJ1-1, is KAGVTQTPRYLIKTRGQQVTLSCSPISGHRSVSWYQQTPGQGLQFLFEYFSETQRNKGNFPGRFSGRQFSNSRSEMNVSTLELGDSALYLCASSLYDGQNTEAFFGQGTRLTVV.

The chain employs TRBV6-1 and TRBJ2-7, with no clear D. The length of the CDR3 is 14 residues. The V end was cut by 1 base, the J end by 1 base, with 8 bases between. Germline values: CDR1 MNHNS, CDR2 SASEGT. The CDR3 spells CASSEDRFSYEQYF. The CDR3 nucleotides read TGTGCCAGCAGTGAAGACCGATTTTCCTACGAGCAGTACTTC.

This clonotype has just a few counts. The chain is built from TRBV7-9 and TRBJ2-2, with D maybe TRBD1 (6 bases). Germline lookup yields CDR1 SEHNR and CDR2 FQNEAQ (reference sequence). The germline V and J ends were trimmed by 3 bases and 5 bases, with 13 bases remaining between them. The CDR3 is 15 amino acids. CDR3 amino acids: CASSFPQGGTGELFF. DNA of the CDR3: TGTGCCAGCAGCTTCCCACAGGGCGGGACCGGGGAGCTGTTTTTT.

This clonotype was seen at least ten times. The chain links TRBV3-1 to TRBJ1-6; no clear D gene. Trimming took off 0 bases at V and 7 bases at J, with 10 bases between the two ends. From germline, CDR1 is LGHDT and CDR2 YNNKEL (reference sequence). This CDR3 spans 15 amino acids. CDR3 sequence: CASSQDSAFNSPLHF. The DNA for the CDR3 is TGTGCCAGCAGCCAAGATTCGGCTTTCAATTCACCCCTCCACTTT.

V gene TRBV25-1 combines with J gene TRBJ2-3; D might be TRBD2 (5 bases). Deletions cut 5 bases from V and 4 bases from J, with 10 bases between. There are 13 residues in the CDR3. Germline V lookup: CDR1 MGHDK, CDR2 SYGVNS. CDR3 in amino acids: CASSTGLADTQYF. The CDR3 DNA sequence: TGTGCCAGCAGTACGGGGTTGGCAGATACGCAGTATTTT.

This clonotype showed up many times. The rearrangement links TRBV2 to TRBJ2-1; D is uncertain. V shed 2 bases and J shed 0 bases, with 5 bases lying between them. This CDR3 has 14 residues. Per the germline V gene, CDR1 is SNHLY and CDR2 is FYNNEI. CDR3 in amino acids: CASSEQSSYNEQFF. CDR3 DNA: TGTGCCAGCAGTGAACAGTCCTCCTACAATGAGCAGTTCTTC.

The chain carries TRBV6-5 and TRBJ2-1; 11 bases map to TRBD2. Trimming at V came to 10 bases and at J to 9 bases, leaving 14 bases not matched to a gene. This CDR3 contains 15 residues. Germline V gene sequence: CDR1 MNHEY, CDR2 SVGAGI. CDR3 amino acids: CATRWRTSGRGEQFF. The CDR3 DNA sequence: TGTGCCACCCGCTGGAGAACTAGCGGGAGAGGTGAGCAGTTCTTC.

This clonotype was seen ten or more times. V gene TRBV28 combines with J gene TRBJ2-7, with D possibly being TRBD1 or TRBD2 (5 bases each). This CDR3 spans 12 amino acids. CDR1 and CDR2 (germline): MDHEN, SYDVKM. The germline V and J ends were trimmed by 5 bases and 13 bases, with 18 bases remaining between them. The CDR3 DNA reads TGTGCCAGCAGTCCCCCCTCCGGGACGCTTTACTTC. Protein sequence: CASSPPSGTLYF.

This clonotype showed up just a few times. The rearrangement uses TRBV6-5 and TRBJ2-6; D gene unclear. V was shortened by 7 bases and J by 0 bases, with 7 bases between the two germline ends. Germline V gene data show CDR1 as MNHEY and CDR2 as SVGAGI. The CDR3 is 14 residues long. The CDR3 region is CASKRVSGANVLTF. DNA for the CDR3: TGTGCCAGCAAACGGGTCTCTGGGGCCAACGTCCTGACTTTC.

J is TRBJ2-1 and V is TRBV4-1; D call uncertain. There are 18 residues in the CDR3. The germline V and J ends were trimmed by 0 bases and 0 bases, with 15 bases remaining between them. Germline V CDR1 and CDR2: MGHRA, YSYEKL. CDR3 DNA sequence: TGCGCCAGCAGCCAAGAAGGGCCTATACAAAGCTCCTACAATGAGCAGTTCTTC. Its translation is CASSQEGPIQSSYNEQFF.

This clonotype was observed a few times. J is TRBJ2-2 and V is TRBV5-5; TRBD1 matches 8 bases. This CDR3 region has 19 residues. V trimming: 1 base; J trimming: 0 bases; junction bases outside the gene matches: 11. CDR1 SGHKS and CDR2 YYEKEE come from the germline V gene (reference sequence). CDR3 in DNA: TGTGCCAGCAGCTTGTTTCCCGCGGACAGGGTCGCGAACACCGGGGAGCTGTTTTTT. This translates into CASSLFPADRVANTGELFF. The full variable domain, its missing parts supplied by reference TRBV5-5 and TRBJ2-2, is DAGVTQSPTHLIKTRGQQVTLRCSPISGHKSVSWYQQVLGQGPQFIFQYYEKEERGRGNFPDRFSARQFPNYSSELNVNALLLGDSALYLCASSLFPADRVANTGELFFGEGSRLTVL.